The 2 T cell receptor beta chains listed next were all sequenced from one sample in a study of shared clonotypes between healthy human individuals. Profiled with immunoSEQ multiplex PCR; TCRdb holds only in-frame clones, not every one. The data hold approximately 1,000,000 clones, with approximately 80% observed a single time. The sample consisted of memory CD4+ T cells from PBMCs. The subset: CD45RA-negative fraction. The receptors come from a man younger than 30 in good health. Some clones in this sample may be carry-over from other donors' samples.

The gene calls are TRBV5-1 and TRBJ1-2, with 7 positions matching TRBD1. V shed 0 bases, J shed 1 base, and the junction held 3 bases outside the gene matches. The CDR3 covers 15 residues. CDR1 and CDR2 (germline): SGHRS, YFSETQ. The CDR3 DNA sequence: TGCGCCAGCAGCTTGGGAGGGACAGTTAACTATGGCTACACCTTC. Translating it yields CASSLGGTVNYGYTF.

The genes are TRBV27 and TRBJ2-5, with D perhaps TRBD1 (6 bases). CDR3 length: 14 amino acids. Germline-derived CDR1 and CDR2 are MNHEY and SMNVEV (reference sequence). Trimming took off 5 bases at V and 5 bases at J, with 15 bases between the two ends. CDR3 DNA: TGTGCCAGCAGTGTCACAGGGTGGGGGGAGACCCAGTACTTC. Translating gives CASSVTGWGETQYF.